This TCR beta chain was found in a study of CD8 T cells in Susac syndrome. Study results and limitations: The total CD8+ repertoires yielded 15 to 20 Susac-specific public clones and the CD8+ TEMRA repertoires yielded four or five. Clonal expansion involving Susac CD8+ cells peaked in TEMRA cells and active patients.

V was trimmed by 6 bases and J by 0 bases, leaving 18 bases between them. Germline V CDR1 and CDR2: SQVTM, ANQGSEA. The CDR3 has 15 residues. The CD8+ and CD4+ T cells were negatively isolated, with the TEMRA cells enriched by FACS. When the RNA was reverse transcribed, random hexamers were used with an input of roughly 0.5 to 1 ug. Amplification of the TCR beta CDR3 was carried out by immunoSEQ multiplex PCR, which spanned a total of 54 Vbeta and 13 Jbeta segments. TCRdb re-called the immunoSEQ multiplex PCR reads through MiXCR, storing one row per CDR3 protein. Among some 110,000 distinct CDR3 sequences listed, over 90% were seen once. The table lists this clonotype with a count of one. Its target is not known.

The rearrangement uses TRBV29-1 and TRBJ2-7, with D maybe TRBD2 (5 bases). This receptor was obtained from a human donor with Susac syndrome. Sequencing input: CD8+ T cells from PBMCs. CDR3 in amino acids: CSVVSREMDSYEQYF. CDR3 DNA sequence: TGCAGCGTCGTGTCGAGGGAAATGGACTCCTACGAGCAGTACTTC.